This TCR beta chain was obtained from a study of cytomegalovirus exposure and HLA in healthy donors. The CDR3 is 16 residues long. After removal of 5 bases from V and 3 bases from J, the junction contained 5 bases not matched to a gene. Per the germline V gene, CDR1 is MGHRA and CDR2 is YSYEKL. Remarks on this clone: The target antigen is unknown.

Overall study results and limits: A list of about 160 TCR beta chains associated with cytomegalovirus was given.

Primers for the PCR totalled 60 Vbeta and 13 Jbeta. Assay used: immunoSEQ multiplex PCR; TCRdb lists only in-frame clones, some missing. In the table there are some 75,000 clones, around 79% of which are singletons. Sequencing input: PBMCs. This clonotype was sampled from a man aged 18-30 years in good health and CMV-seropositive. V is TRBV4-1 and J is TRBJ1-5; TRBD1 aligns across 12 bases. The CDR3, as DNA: TGCGCCAGCAGCGTCCGGGACAGGGGGCTCAATCAGCCCCAGCATTTT. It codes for CASSVRDRGLNQPQHF.